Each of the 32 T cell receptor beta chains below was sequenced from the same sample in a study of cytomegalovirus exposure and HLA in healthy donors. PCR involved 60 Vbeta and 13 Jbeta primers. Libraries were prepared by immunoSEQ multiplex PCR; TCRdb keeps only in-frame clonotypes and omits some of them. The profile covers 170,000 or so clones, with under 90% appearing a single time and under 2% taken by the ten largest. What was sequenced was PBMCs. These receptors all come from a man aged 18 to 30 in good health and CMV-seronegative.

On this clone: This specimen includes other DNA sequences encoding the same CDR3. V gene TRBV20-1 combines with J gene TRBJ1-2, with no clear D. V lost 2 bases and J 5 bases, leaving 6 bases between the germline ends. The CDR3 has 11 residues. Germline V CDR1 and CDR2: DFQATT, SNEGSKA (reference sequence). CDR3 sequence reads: CSARTEYGYTF. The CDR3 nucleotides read TGCAGTGCTAGAACAGAGTATGGCTACACCTTC.

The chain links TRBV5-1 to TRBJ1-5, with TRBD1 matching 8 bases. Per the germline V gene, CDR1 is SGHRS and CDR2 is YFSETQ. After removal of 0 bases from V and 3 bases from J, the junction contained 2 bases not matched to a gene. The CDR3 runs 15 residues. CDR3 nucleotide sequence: TGCGCCAGCAGCTTGGAGGGACAGGACAATCAGCCCCAGCATTTT. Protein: CASSLEGQDNQPQHF.

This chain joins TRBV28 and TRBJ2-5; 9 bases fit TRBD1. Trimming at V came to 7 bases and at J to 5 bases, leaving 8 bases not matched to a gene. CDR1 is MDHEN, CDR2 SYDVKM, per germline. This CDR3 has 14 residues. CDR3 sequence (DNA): TGTGCCAGCATCGACGGGACAGGGCGGGAGACCCAGTACTTC. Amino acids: CASIDGTGRETQYF.

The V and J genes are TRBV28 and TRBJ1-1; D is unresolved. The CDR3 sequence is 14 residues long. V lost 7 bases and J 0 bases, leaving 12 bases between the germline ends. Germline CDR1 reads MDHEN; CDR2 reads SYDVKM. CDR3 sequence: CASIETGMNTEAFF. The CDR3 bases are TGTGCCAGCATCGAGACCGGGATGAACACTGAAGCTTTCTTT.

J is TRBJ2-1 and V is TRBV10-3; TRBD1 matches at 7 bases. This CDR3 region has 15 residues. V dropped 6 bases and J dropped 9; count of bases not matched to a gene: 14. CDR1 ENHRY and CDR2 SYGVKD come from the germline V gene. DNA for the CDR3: TGTGCCATCAGAGAACCGGGACAGCCCAAGGGTGAGCAGTTCTTC. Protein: CAIREPGQPKGEQFF.

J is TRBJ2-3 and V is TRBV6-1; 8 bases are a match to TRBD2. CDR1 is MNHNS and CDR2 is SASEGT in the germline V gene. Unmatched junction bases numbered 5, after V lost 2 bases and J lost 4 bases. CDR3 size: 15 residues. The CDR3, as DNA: TGTGCCAGCAGTGAAATGGCGGGAGGTGCAGATACGCAGTATTTT. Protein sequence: CASSEMAGGADTQYF.

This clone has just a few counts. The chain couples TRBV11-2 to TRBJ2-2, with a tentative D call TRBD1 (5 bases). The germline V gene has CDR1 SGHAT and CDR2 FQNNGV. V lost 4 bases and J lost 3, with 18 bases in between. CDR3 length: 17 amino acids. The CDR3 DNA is TGTGCCAGCAGCTCCCGAATCCGGACACTTCACACCGGGGAGCTGTTTTTT. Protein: CASSSRIRTLHTGELFF.

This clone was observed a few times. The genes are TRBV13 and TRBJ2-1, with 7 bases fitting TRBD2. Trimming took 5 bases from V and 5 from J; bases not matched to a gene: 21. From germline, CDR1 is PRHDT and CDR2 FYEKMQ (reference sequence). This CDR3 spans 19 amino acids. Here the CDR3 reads CASSLRMGGDFSPHNEQFF. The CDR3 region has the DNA TGTGCCAGCAGCCTCCGCATGGGAGGGGACTTTTCACCACACAATGAGCAGTTCTTC. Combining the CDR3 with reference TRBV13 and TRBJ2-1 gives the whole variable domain AAGVIQSPRHLIKEKRETATLKCYPIPRHDTVYWYQQGPGQDPQFLISFYEKMQSDKGSIPDRFSAQQFSDYHSELNMSSLELGDSALYFCASSLRMGGDFSPHNEQFFGPGTRLTVL.

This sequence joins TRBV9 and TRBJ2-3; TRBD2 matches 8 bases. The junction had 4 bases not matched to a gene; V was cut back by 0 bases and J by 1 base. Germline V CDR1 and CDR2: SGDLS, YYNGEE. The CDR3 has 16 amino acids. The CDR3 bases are TGTGCCAGCAGCGTAGATGCGGGGGGCCGCACAGATACGCAGTATTTT. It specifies CASSVDAGGRTDTQYF.

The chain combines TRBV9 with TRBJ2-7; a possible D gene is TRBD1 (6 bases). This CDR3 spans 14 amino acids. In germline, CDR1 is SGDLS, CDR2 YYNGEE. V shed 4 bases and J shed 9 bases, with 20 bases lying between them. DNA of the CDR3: TGTGCCAGCAGCCCCGAGGTGGTCGGGACACTGCAGTACTTC. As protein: CASSPEVVGTLQYF.

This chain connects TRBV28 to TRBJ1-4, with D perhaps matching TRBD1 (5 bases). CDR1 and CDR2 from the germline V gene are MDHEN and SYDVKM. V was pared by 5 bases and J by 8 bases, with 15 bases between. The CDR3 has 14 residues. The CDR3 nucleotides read TGTGCCAGCAGTCTCGGGCAGGGTGGGGAAAAACTGTTTTTT. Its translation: CASSLGQGGEKLFF.

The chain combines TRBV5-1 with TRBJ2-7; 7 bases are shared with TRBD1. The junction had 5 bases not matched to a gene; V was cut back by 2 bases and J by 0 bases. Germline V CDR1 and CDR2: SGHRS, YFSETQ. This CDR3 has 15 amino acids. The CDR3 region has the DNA TGCGCCAGCAGCTTAGGGACAGCCTACTCCTACGAGCAGTACTTC. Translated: CASSLGTAYSYEQYF. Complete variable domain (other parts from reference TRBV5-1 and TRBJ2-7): KAGVTQTPRYLIKTRGQQVTLSCSPISGHRSVSWYQQTPGQGLQFLFEYFSETQRNKGNFPGRFSGRQFSNSRSEMNVSTLELGDSALYLCASSLGTAYSYEQYFGPGTRLTVT.

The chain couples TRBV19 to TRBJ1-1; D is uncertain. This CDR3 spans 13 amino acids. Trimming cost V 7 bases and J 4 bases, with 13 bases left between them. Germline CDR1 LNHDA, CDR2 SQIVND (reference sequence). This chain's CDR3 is CASNRGGSTEAFF. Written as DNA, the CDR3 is TGTGCCAGTAACCGAGGAGGGAGCACTGAAGCTTTCTTT.

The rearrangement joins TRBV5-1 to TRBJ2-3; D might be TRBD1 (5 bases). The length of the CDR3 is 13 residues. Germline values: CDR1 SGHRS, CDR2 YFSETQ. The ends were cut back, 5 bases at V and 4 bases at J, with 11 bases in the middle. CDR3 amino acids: CASRQGDADTQYF. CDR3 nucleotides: TGCGCCAGCAGGCAGGGCGACGCAGATACGCAGTATTTT.

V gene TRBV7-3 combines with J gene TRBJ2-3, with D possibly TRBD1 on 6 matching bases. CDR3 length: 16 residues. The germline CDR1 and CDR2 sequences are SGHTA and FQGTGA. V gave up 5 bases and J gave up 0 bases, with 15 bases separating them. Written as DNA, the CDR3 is TGTGCCAGCAGCCTATCAGGGGCCCCGAGCACAGATACGCAGTATTTT. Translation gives CASSLSGAPSTDTQYF.

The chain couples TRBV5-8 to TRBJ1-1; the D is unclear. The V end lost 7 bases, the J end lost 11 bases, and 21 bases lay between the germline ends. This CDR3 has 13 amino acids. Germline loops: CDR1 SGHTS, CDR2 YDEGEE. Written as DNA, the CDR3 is TGTGCCAGCGCTTCGTGGTCGGGGAATGGCGCTTTCTTT. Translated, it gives CASASWSGNGAFF.

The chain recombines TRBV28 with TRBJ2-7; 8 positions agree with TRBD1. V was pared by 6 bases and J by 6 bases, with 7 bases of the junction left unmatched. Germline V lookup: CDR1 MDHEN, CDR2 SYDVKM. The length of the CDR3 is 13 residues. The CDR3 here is CASSGTGRGEQYF. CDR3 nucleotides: TGTGCCAGCAGCGGGACAGGTCGGGGCGAGCAGTACTTC.

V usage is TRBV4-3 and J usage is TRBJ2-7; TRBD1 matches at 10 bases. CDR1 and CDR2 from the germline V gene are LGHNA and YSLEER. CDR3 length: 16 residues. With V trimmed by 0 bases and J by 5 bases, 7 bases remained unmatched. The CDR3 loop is CASSQERGQGRDEQYF. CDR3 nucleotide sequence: TGCGCCAGCAGCCAAGAGAGGGGACAGGGGCGCGACGAGCAGTACTTC.

Here the CDR3 reads CASSFILTGGTEAFF. CDR3 sequence (DNA): TGTGCCAGCAGTTTCATCTTGACAGGGGGAACTGAAGCTTTCTTT. The V and J genes are TRBV28 and TRBJ1-1; 9 positions match TRBD1. There are 15 residues in the CDR3. Germline CDR1 is MDHEN and CDR2 is SYDVKM. J gave up 5 bases and V 3 bases, and 7 bases lay outside the gene matches.

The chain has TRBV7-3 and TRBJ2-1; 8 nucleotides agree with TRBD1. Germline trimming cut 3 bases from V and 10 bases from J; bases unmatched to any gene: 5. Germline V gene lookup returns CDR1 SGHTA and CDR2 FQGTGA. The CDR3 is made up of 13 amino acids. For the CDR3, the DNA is TGTGCCAGCAGCTTGGACAGGGAACGCGAGCAGTTCTTC. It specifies CASSLDREREQFF.

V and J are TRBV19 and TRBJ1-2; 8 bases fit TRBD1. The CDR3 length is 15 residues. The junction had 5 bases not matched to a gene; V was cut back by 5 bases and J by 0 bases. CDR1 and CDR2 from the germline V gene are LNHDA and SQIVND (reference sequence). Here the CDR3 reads CASSLRQGPNYGYTF. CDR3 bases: TGTGCCAGTAGTCTCCGACAGGGGCCTAACTATGGCTACACCTTC.

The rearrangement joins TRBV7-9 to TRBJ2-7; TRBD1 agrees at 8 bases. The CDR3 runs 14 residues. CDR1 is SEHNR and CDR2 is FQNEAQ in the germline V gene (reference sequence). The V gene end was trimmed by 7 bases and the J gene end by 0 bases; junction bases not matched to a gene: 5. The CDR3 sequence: CASIKTGVSYEQYF. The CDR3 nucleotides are TGTGCCAGCATCAAGACAGGGGTCTCCTACGAGCAGTACTTC.

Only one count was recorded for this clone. The CDR3 protein is CAISDPPGTTSYEQYF. DNA for the CDR3: TGTGCCATCAGTGATCCCCCCGGGACAACCTCCTACGAGCAGTACTTC. The V call is TRBV10-3, the J call TRBJ2-7; possibly TRBD1 for D (6 bases). Per the germline V gene, CDR1 is ENHRY and CDR2 is SYGVKD. Trimming took off 3 bases at V and 0 bases at J, with 15 bases between the two ends. CDR3 length: 16 residues.

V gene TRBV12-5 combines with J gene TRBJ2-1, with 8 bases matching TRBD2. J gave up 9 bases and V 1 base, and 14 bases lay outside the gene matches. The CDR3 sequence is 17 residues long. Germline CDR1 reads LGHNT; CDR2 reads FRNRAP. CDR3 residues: CASGLGAGAAGLGEQFF. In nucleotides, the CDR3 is TGTGCTAGTGGTTTGGGAGCGGGGGCAGCAGGTTTAGGTGAGCAGTTCTTC.

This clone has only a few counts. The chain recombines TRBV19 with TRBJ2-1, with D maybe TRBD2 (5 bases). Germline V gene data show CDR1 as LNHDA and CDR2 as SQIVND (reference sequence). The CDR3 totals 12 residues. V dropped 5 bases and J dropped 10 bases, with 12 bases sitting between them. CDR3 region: CASSPRGLEQFF. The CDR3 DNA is TGTGCCAGTAGTCCCCGAGGGCTAGAGCAGTTCTTC.

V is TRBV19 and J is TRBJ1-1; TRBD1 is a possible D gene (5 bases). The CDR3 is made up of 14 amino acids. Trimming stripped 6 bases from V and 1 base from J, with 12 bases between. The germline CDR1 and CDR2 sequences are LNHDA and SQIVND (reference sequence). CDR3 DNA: TGTGCCAGTAGGCTTGCAGGGCAGAACACTGAAGCTTTCTTT. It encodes CASRLAGQNTEAFF.

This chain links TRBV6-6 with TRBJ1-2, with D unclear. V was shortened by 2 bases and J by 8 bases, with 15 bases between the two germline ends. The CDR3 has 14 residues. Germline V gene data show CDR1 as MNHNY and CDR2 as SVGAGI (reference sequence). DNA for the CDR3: TGTGCCAGCAGTTACGGCCAGGCCCCGGGAGGCTACACCTTC. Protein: CASSYGQAPGGYTF.

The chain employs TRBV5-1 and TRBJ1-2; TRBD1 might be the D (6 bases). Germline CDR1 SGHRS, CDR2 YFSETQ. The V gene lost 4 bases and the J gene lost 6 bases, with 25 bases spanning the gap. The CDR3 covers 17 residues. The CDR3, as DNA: TGCGCCAGCAGCCAGCCAGGGGCACAATTTCAGCAGAATGGCTACACCTTC. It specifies CASSQPGAQFQQNGYTF.

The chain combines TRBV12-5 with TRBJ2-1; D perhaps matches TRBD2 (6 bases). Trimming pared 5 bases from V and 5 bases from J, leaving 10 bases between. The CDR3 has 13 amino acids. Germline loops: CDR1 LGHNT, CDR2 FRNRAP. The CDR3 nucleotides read TGTGCTAGTGGTGCGGGACTTAACAATGAGCAGTTCTTC. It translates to CASGAGLNNEQFF.

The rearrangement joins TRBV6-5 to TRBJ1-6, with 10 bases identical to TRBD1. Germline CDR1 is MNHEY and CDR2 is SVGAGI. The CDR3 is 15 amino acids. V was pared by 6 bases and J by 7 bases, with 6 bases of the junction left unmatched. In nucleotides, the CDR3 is TGTGCCAGCAGCCCTCGGGACAGGGGAAATTCACCCCTCCACTTT. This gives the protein CASSPRDRGNSPLHF.

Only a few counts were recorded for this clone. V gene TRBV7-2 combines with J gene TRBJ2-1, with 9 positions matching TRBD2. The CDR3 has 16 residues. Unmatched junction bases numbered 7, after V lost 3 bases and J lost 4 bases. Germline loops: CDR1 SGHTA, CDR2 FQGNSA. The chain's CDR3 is CASSFLAGVGYNEQFF. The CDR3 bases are TGTGCCAGCAGCTTCTTAGCGGGAGTGGGTTACAATGAGCAGTTCTTC.

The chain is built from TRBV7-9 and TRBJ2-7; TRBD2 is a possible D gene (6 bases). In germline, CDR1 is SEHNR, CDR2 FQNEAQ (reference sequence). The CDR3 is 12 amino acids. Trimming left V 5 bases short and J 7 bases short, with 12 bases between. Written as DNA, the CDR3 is TGTGCCAGCAGCCCTACTAGCTGGGAGCAGTACTTC. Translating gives CASSPTSWEQYF.